This T cell receptor beta chain was recovered during a study of OX40 agonist ivuxolimab in advanced cancers. Study-wide findings and caveats: Antigen targets of the expanded peripheral T cells went undetermined.

TCRdb's copy holds only in-frame clones and misses some; the assay was immunoSEQ multiplex PCR. The sample carries tens of thousands of clones, around 85% recorded once. About this clone itself: Its specificity is not known.

V lost 2 bases and J 6 bases, leaving 19 bases between the germline ends. Per the germline V gene, CDR1 is SQVTM and CDR2 is ANQGSEA. The CDR3 has 15 residues. The chain has TRBV29-1 and TRBJ1-1, with D perhaps matching TRBD1 (6 bases). This sequence was found in an adult with an advanced solid tumor such as melanoma, head and neck, liver or kidney cancer. Sequences were derived from CD4+ or CD8+ T cells sorted from blood, sampled in a trial of the OX40 agonist ivuxolimab. This CDR3 reads CSVEPGRGAGAEAFF. Here the CDR3 DNA reads TGCAGCGTTGAACCCGGGCGGGGGGCAGGTGCTGAAGCTTTCTTT. The entire variable domain, with the rest obtained from reference TRBV29-1 and TRBJ1-1, is as follows: SAVISQKPSRDICQRGTSLTIQCQVDSQVTMMFWYRQQPGQSLTLIATANQGSEATYESGFVIDKFPISRPNLTFSTLTVSNMSPEDSSIYLCSVEPGRGAGAEAFFGQGTRLTVV.